These T cell receptor beta chains were read from a single sample in a study of blood T cell repertoires in COVID-19. Method: immunoSEQ multiplex PCR; TCRdb's copy keeps in-frame clones and lacks some. The table has some 75,000 clones, 75% to 90% seen once. Sample: peripheral blood. Receptors originate from a man aged 50 to 60 with COVID-19, enrolled during active disease. The CDR3 runs from the conserved cysteine through the conserved F or W. A D gene is named only where the DNA matches it firmly. Size tells how often a clone was seen (once, few, many) or the class of an expanded clone, and some rows leave it out.

clone_size	v_call	d_call	j_call	cdr3_nt	cdr3_aa
NA	TRBV5-1	TRBD1	TRBJ1-1	TGCGCCAGCAGCCAGTTACAGGGGGCGGCTGAAGCTTTCTTT	CASSQLQGAAEAFF
NA	TRBV6-5	TRBD2	TRBJ2-7	TGTGCCAGCAGTTACTCGGCGGGAGGGCCGAACGAGCAGTACTTC	CASSYSAGGPNEQYF
NA	TRBV11-2	NA	TRBJ2-2	TGTGCCAGCAGCCAAAGCGGGTCTACGGCCGGGGAGCTGTTTTTT	CASSQSGSTAGELFF
NA	TRBV6-5	TRBD1	TRBJ2-5	TGTGCCAGCAGTCGACGGACAGGGGAAGAGACCCAGTACTTC	CASSRRTGEETQYF
few	TRBV4-1	TRBD1	TRBJ1-1	TGCGCCAGCAGCCCTAGGGGGCTGAGGTTTGGAGCTTTCTTT	CASSPRGLRFGAFF
NA	TRBV15	TRBD1	TRBJ2-7	TGTGCCACCAGCAGACAGGGACAGGGGGGAGAGCAGTACTTC	CATSRQGQGGEQYF
NA	TRBV23-1	NA	TRBJ2-7	TGCGCCAGCAGCCGACGGCGGCGAGGCGAGCAGTACTTC	CASSRRRRGEQYF
NA	TRBV12-3/TRBV12-4	NA	TRBJ1-1	TGTGCCAGCAGCTCCGCGGCGGGGGGGGCTTTCTTT	CASSSAAGGAFF
NA	TRBV10-3	NA	TRBJ2-7	TGTGCCATCAGGGAACAGGGTGTATACGAGCAGTACTTC	CAIREQGVYEQYF
NA	TRBV7-2	NA	TRBJ1-1	TGTGCCAGCAGCTATACACACACGGGGGGCACTGAAGCTTTCTTT	CASSYTHTGGTEAFF
NA	TRBV7-8	NA	TRBJ2-7	TGTGCCAGCAGCAACGAGGCGGGGCAGGGGTACTTC	CASSNEAGQGYF
medium-sized	TRBV5-1	NA	TRBJ2-2	TGCGCCAGCAGCTTGGCCCTGGGCCAGAACACCGGGGAGCTGTTTTTT	CASSLALGQNTGELFF
NA	TRBV2	NA	TRBJ1-2	TGTGCCAGCAGTGATTGGAGATCAAGCTATGGCTACACCTTC	CASSDWRSSYGYTF
NA	TRBV7-9	NA	TRBJ1-1	TGTGCCGGATTAAGGGGGATGAACACTGAAGCTTTCTTT	CAGLRGMNTEAFF
NA	TRBV6-1	NA	TRBJ1-2	TGTGCCAGCAGTGACACTGGAGACAGAGCTAACTATGGCTACACCTTC	CASSDTGDRANYGYTF
NA	TRBV27	TRBD1	TRBJ2-7	TGTGCCAGCAGCACACAGGGGCACGAGCAGTACTTC	CASSTQGHEQYF
NA	TRBV4-2	TRBD2	TRBJ2-3	TGTGCCAGCAGCCAAAAGGGCGGTAGCGGGAGGGTCAGAGATACGCAGTATTTT	CASSQKGGSGRVRDTQYF
NA	TRBV5-1	NA	TRBJ1-2	TGCGCCAGCAGCCCTAAAGACAGCAACTATGGCTACACCTTC	CASSPKDSNYGYTF
NA	TRBV11-3	TRBD1	TRBJ2-6	TGTGCCAGCAGCCCGGGACAGGGGGCCTCTTCTGGGGCCAACGTCCTGACTTTC	CASSPGQGASSGANVLTF
NA	TRBV6-5	NA	TRBJ2-1	TGTGCCAGCAGTTACTCCGTTTCAGGTTACAATGAGCAGTTCTTC	CASSYSVSGYNEQFF
NA	TRBV28	NA	TRBJ1-2	TGTGCCAGCACCCCGGGCGGGGGAAGTTATGGCTACACCTTC	CASTPGGGSYGYTF
NA	TRBV19	NA	TRBJ2-1	TGTGCCAGTAGTATCACAGGCGATGTCAATGAGCAGTTCTTC	CASSITGDVNEQFF
NA	TRBV6-6	NA	TRBJ1-5	TGTGCCAGCAGACATAGCAATCAGCCCCAGCATTTT	CASRHSNQPQHF
NA	TRBV9	NA	TRBJ2-5	TGTGCCAGCAGCTCTGGACAGCAAGAGACCCAGTACTTC	CASSSGQQETQYF
NA	TRBV24-1	TRBD1	TRBJ2-5	TGTGCCACCAGCTGGGGACAGGGTCCCCAAGAGACCCAGTACTTC	CATSWGQGPQETQYF
NA	TRBV9	NA	TRBJ1-1	TGTGCCAGCAGCGTAAGGGGGAACATGAACACTGAAGCTTTCTTT	CASSVRGNMNTEAFF
NA	TRBV25-1	NA	TRBJ2-1	TGTGCCAGCAGGAACAGGGTCAATGAGCAGTTCTTC	CASRNRVNEQFF
NA	TRBV5-1	NA	TRBJ2-5	TGCGCCAGCACCACGGCTCCCCTAGGGGTCAAAGAGACCCAGTACTTC	CASTTAPLGVKETQYF
NA	TRBV18	NA	TRBJ2-3	TGTGCCAGCTCACCACCGGCCCGGGGGGCTAGCACAGATACGCAGTATTTT	CASSPPARGASTDTQYF
NA	TRBV30	TRBD2	TRBJ2-1	TGTGCCTTTACCCTAAGCGGGGCCCGGCCCAATGAGCAGTTCTTC	CAFTLSGARPNEQFF
NA	TRBV30	NA	TRBJ2-3	TGTGCCTGGAGCCTAGCGCTCACAGATACGCAGTATTTT	CAWSLALTDTQYF
NA	TRBV3-1/TRBV3-2	NA	TRBJ2-7	TGTGCCAGCAGCACCCCGGGGATCCCCTACGAGCAGTACTTC	CASSTPGIPYEQYF
NA	TRBV5-5	NA	TRBJ1-5	TGTGCCAGCAGCTTAGGGGTTAGTCCTAGTCAGCCCCAGCATTTT	CASSLGVSPSQPQHF
NA	TRBV5-6	NA	TRBJ2-1	TGTGCCAGCAGCTTGGATAATCGCAATGAGCAGTTCTTC	CASSLDNRNEQFF
few	TRBV4-2	TRBD2	TRBJ2-1	TGTGCCAGCAGCCTGACTAGCGGGGGGAGCTCCTACAATGAGCAGTTCTTC	CASSLTSGGSSYNEQFF
few	TRBV3-1/TRBV3-2	TRBD1	TRBJ1-3	TGTGCCAGCAGCCGTGGGACAGCAGGAAACACCATATATTTT	CASSRGTAGNTIYF
NA	TRBV30	NA	TRBJ2-5	TGTGCCTGGAGTCCAACCTTGACAGGCCTCCAGGAGACCCAGTACTTC	CAWSPTLTGLQETQYF
NA	TRBV5-1	NA	TRBJ1-6	TGCGCCAGCAGAGCGCAGGGAAATTCACCCCTCCACTTT	CASRAQGNSPLHF
NA	TRBV7-3	TRBD1	TRBJ2-7	TGTGCCAGCAGCTCTTGGACAGGGGGCATATACGAGCAGTACTTC	CASSSWTGGIYEQYF
NA	TRBV19	NA	TRBJ1-2	TGTGCCAGTACCCCTGGACTGCTGAACTATGGCTACACCTTC	CASTPGLLNYGYTF
NA	TRBV3-1/TRBV3-2	TRBD1	TRBJ1-5	TGTGCCAGCAGCCAAGATCACAGGGGGGATCAGCCCCAGCATTTT	CASSQDHRGDQPQHF
NA	TRBV2	TRBD1	TRBJ1-5	TGTGCCAGCACCGGGGACAGGGCAGCTCAGCCCCAGCATTTT	CASTGDRAAQPQHF
NA	TRBV6-5	NA	TRBJ1-3	TGTGCCAGCAGGAAGAGCTCTGGAAACACCATATATTTT	CASRKSSGNTIYF
once	TRBV28	TRBD1	TRBJ1-2	TGTGCCAGCGCGTCCGGGACAGGGGGCTCCTATGGCTACACCTTC	CASASGTGGSYGYTF
NA	TRBV6-1	NA	TRBJ2-7	TGTGCCAGCAGTGAGAAGGAGGAAAGCTCCTACGAGCAGTACTTC	CASSEKEESSYEQYF